The 5 T cell receptor beta chains given below trace back to one sample, sequenced in a study of molecular identifiers for immune sequencing clone quantification. TCRdb re-derived calls from the PCR reads in MiXCR, one entry per CDR3 protein. The table shows about 640,000 distinct CDR3 sequences, with 15% to 20% occurring only once. The source material was naive CD8+ T cells from blood, with Jurkat cell RNA spiked in. Stated subset: FACS-sorted CD8+CD4-CCR7+CD45RA+ naive T cells. The receptor set was obtained from a human donor in good health. Some libraries in this study had Jurkat cell RNA spiked in.

The sample holds many counts of this clonotype. The CDR3 loop is CASSLRFWDSKSGANVLTF. The CDR3 DNA reads as TGTGCCAGCAGTTTAAGATTTTGGGACTCCAAATCGGGGGCCAACGTCCTGACTTTC. This chain joins TRBV12-3 or TRBV12-4 and TRBJ2-6, with D perhaps TRBD2 (6 bases). CDR3 length: 19 amino acids. V lost 2 bases and J lost 4, with 21 bases in between.

The CDR3 loop reads CASSLVPRDSRGTGELFF. CDR3 nucleotide sequence: TGTGCCAGCAGCTTAGTCCCCCGGGACTCCCGAGGGACCGGGGAGCTGTTTTTT. The rearrangement uses TRBV7-8 and TRBJ2-2; perhaps TRBD2 as D (6 bases). Germline V gene data show CDR1 as SGHVS and CDR2 as FQNEAQ. V was clipped by 1 base and J by 5 bases, with 20 bases between them. CDR3 length: 18 amino acids.

Details on this clonotype: An end of the junction differs from the germline gene, which may be a read error. The chain has TRBV7-6 and TRBJ2-2; D gene uncertain. The CDR3 is 13 residues long. CDR1 and CDR2 from the germline V gene are SGHVS and FNYEAQ. Here the CDR3 reads CAGSLYNTGELFF. Here the CDR3 DNA reads TGTGCCGGCAGCTTATACAACACCGGGGAGCTGTTTTTT.

This clonotype was observed many times. CDR3 amino acids: CAIWLSSRLGKTEAFF. The CDR3 nucleotides are TGTGCCATCTGGCTTAGCTCGAGGTTGGGGAAAACCGAAGCTTTCTTT. J is TRBJ1-1 and V is TRBV7-8; D uncertain. CDR1 is SGHVS and CDR2 is FQNEAQ in the germline V gene. This CDR3 has 16 residues. V was shortened by 10 bases and J by 8 bases, with 29 bases between the two germline ends.

A word on this clonotype: Just one base apart from a much larger clone, this may be a read error. The chain carries TRBV13 and TRBJ2-3; 12 nucleotides line up with TRBD2. The V gene's germline CDR1 is PRHDT and CDR2 FYEKMQ (reference sequence). The length of the CDR3 is 18 residues. The junction had 8 bases not matched to a gene; V was cut back by 4 bases and J by 0 bases. CDR3 nucleotides: TGTGCCAGCAGCTCCTCGCTAGCGGGGGGGACTAGCACAGATACGCAGTATTTT. This sequence encodes CASSSSLAGGTSTDTQYF.